The clone carrying this TCR beta chain was counted only a few times. The antigen is undetermined. A much larger clone differs from this one at a single base, so this may be a read error. This sample was included in a study of CD8 T cells in ankylosing spondylitis. General observations from the study: Several of the motif variants were reported before in synovial fluid and blood from reactive arthritis. Clones tied to disease were said to be significantly enriched in matched ankylosing spondylitis synovial fluid. As for the disease-linked clones, they showed a CD8+ phenotype and occurred at relatively low frequencies in peripheral blood.

Quantitative 5'-RACE with molecular barcodes was used to make the TCR beta libraries. TCRdb processed the 5' RACE reads anew with MiXCR; each CDR3 protein has one entry. The sample holds under 250,000 distinct CDR3 sequences, roughly a tenth seen once. Germline V gene sequence: CDR1 SQVTM, CDR2 ANQGSEA. CDR3 length equals 12 residues. The sample taken for sequencing was blood, either unsorted or a sorted T cell fraction (not recorded which). This chain uses TRBV29-1 with TRBJ2-7, with TRBD1 as a possible D gene (5 bases). The clonotype was recovered from a male donor with ankylosing spondylitis or in good health (not recorded which). For the CDR3, the DNA is TGCAGCGTTTGGACACCCTCCTACGAGGAGTACTTC. Translation gives CSVWTPSYEEYF.